The subject of this entry is one T cell receptor (beta chain). No antigen is known for it. The data are from a study of cytomegalovirus exposure and HLA in healthy donors. Study conclusions and caveats: Presence/absence analysis assumed near-uniform sequencing depth across donors. Later on, a genetic analysis was performed. It linked a missense variant in DCLRE1C with V- and J-gene trimming of TCR beta. The authors judged a highly shared variant cluster likely a sequencing artifact. The study designated roughly 160 TCR beta chains cytomegalovirus-associated.

The PCR had 60 Vbeta and 13 Jbeta primers. Repertoires were generated with immunoSEQ multiplex PCR, while TCRdb's copy carries only in-frame clones and drops some. The table records around 170,000 clones, around 68% of them present only once. CDR3 length: 15 amino acids. Trimming removed 0 bases from V and 8 bases from J; junction bases left unmatched: 4. Germline CDR1 and CDR2: MNHEY and SMNVEV (reference sequence). The sequence derives from a girl aged 5-17 years in good health and CMV-seronegative. The sample comprised PBMCs. The V and J genes are TRBV27 and TRBJ1-6; 7 bases are shared with TRBD1. CDR3 sequence (DNA): TGTGCCAGCAGTTTATCGAAGGGGGCGGATTCACCCCTCCACTTT. Its translation is CASSLSKGADSPLHF.